The source of this T cell receptor beta chain is a study of pediatric ulcerative colitis. Study summary: Ulcerative colitis patients had pancolitis or left-sided colitis, with confirming histology. The study's findings and limits: A couple of rectal clonotypes were found only in ulcerative colitis patients, all of them.

Germline loops: CDR1 MNHNS, CDR2 SASEGT. Trimming removed 1 base from V and 0 bases from J, with 12 bases in between. CDR3 length equals 16 residues. Each sample received Survey-level depth of up to 500,000 reads. The method was immunoSEQ multiplex PCR; TCRdb's version includes in-frame clones alone and lacks a portion of them. The sample lists some 40,000 clones, roughly 70% occurring once. Details on this clone: Antigen specificity is unknown.

One to two pinch biopsies were taken from the rectum during colonoscopy. The chain is built from TRBV6-1 and TRBJ1-1; possible D gene TRBD1, 5 bases. The sequenced sample consisted of gut tissue. The TCR sequence derives from a boy between 5 and 17 years old with severe ulcerative colitis. The CDR3 protein is CASSEGGPGVNTEAFF. DNA for the CDR3: TGTGCCAGCAGTGAAGGGGGCCCGGGGGTGAACACTGAAGCTTTCTTT.